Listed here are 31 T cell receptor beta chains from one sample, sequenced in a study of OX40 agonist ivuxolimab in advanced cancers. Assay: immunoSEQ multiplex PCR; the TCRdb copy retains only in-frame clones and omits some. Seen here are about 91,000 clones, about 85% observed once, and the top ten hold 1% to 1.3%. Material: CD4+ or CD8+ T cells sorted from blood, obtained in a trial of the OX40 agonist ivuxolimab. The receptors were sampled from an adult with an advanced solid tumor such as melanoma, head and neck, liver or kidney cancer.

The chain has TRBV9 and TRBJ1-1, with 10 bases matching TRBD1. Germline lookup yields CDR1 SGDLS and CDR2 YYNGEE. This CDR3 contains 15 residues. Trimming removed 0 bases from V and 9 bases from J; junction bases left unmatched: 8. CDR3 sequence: CASSVVRGTGAQAFF. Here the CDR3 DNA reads TGTGCCAGCAGCGTAGTGAGGGGGACAGGGGCCCAAGCTTTCTTT.

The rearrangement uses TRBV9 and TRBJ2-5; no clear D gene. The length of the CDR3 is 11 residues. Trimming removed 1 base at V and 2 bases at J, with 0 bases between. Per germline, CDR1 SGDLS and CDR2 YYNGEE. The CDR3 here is CASSVQETQYF. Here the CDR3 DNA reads TGTGCCAGCAGCGTACAAGAGACCCAGTACTTC.

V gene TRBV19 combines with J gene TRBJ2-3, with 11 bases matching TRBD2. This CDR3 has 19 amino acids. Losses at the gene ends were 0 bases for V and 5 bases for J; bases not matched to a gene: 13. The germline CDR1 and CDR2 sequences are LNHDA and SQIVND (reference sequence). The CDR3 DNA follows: TGTGCCAGTAGTATAGAGGGCAGGGACCTAGCGGGGGGCAGAGATACGCAGTATTTT. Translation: CASSIEGRDLAGGRDTQYF.

This chain's CDR3 is CASSLRQNTEAFF. As DNA, the CDR3 is TGTGCCAGCAGTTTAAGACAGAACACTGAAGCTTTCTTT. The chain couples TRBV6-1 to TRBJ1-1; D remains ambiguous. The ends were cut back, 5 bases at V and 1 base at J, with 8 bases in the middle. This CDR3 spans 13 amino acids. Germline CDR1 MNHNS, CDR2 SASEGT.

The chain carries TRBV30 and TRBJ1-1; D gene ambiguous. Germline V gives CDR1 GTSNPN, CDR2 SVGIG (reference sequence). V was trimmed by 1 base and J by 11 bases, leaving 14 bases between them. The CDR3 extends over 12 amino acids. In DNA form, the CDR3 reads TGTGCCTGGAGTGGTAACAACCCTAGGGCTTTCTTT. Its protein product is CAWSGNNPRAFF.

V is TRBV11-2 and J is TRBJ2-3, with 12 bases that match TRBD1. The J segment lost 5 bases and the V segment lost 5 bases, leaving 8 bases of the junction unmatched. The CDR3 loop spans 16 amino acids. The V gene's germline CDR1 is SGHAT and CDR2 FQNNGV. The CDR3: CASSQGGQGAGDTQYF. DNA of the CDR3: TGTGCCAGCAGCCAGGGGGGACAGGGGGCGGGAGATACGCAGTATTTT. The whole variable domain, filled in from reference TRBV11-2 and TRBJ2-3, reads EAGVAQSPRYKIIEKRQSVAFWCNPISGHATLYWYQQILGQGPKLLIQFQNNGVVDDSQLPKDRFSAERLKGVDSTLKIQPAKLEDSAVYLCASSQGGQGAGDTQYFGPGTRLTVL.

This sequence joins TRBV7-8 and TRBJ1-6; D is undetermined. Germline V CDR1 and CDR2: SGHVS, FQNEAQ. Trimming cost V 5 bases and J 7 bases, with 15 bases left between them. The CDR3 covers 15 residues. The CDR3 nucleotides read TGTGCCAGCAGCCCCCGGGAAGGCGGGAATTCACCCCTCCACTTT. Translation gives CASSPREGGNSPLHF.

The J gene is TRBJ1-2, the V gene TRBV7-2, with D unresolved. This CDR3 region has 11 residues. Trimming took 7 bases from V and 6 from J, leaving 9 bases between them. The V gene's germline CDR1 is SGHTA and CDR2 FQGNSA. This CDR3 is CASTPGDGYTF. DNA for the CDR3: TGTGCCAGCACCCCCGGGGATGGCTACACCTTC.

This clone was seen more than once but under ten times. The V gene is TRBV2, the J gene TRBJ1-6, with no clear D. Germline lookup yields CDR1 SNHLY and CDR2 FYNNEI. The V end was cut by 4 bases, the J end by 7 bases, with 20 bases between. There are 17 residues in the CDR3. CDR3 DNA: TGTGCCAGCAGTGGGGCCTTAGGACGGGTATTCAATTCACCCCTCCACTTT. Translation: CASSGALGRVFNSPLHF.

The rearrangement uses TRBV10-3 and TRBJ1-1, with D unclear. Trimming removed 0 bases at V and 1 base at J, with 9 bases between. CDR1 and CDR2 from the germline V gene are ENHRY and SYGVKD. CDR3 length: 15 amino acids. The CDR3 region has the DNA TGTGCCATCAGTGAGTCGACTTTCTCGAACACTGAAGCTTTCTTT. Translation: CAISESTFSNTEAFF.

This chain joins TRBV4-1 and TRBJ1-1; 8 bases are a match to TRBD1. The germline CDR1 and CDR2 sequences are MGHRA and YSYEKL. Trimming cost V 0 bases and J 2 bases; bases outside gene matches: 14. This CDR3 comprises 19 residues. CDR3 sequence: CASSQETGESWTVNTEAFF. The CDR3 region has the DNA TGCGCCAGCAGCCAAGAGACAGGGGAAAGTTGGACCGTAAACACTGAAGCTTTCTTT.

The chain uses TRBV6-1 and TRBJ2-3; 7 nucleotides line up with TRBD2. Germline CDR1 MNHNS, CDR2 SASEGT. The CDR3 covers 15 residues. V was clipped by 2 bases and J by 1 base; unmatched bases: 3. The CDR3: CASSEPGGGTDTQYF. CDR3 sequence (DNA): TGTGCCAGCAGTGAACCGGGGGGAGGCACAGATACGCAGTATTTT.

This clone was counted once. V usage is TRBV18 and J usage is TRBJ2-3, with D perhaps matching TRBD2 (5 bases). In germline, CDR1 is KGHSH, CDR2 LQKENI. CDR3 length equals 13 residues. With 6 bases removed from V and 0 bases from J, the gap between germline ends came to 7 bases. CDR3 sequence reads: CASSSGSTDTQYF. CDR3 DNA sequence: TGTGCCAGCTCCTCGGGGAGCACAGATACGCAGTATTTT.

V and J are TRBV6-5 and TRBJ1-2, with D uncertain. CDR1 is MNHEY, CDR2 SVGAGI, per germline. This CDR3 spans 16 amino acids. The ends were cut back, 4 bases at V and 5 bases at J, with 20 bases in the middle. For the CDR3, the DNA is TGTGCCAGCAGTTCGGTACAGTTGAAAATGGCTTATGGCTACACCTTC. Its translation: CASSSVQLKMAYGYTF.

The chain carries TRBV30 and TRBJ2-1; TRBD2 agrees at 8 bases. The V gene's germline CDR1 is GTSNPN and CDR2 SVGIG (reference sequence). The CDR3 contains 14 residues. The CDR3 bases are TGTGCTGCAGAGCGGGGGACCGCCTACAATGAGCAGTTCTTC. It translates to CAAERGTAYNEQFF.

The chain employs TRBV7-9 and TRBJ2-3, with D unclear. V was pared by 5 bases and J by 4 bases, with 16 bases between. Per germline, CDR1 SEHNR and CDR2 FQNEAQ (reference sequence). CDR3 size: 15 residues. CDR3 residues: CASSPISSASDTQYF. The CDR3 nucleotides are TGTGCCAGCAGCCCCATCTCCAGCGCGTCAGATACGCAGTATTTT.

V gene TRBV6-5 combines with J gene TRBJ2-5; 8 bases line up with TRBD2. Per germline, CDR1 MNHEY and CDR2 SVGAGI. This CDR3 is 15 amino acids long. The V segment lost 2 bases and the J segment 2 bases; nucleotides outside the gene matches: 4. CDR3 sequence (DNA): TGTGCCAGCAGTTACGGGAGCGGGGGACAAGAGACCCAGTACTTC. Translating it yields CASSYGSGGQETQYF.

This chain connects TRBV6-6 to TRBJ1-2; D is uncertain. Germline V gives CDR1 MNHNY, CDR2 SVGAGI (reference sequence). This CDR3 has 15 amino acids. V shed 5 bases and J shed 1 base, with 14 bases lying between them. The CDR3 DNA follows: TGTGCCAGCAGTCCCCACAGTGAAATTAACTATGGCTACACCTTC. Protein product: CASSPHSEINYGYTF.

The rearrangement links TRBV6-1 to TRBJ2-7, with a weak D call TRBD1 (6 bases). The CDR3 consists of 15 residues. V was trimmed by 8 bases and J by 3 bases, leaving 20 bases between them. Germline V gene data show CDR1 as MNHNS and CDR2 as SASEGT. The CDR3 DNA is TGTGCCAGCTCAAGAGGGGGTTACCGATTCTACGAGCAGTACTTC. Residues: CASSRGGYRFYEQYF.

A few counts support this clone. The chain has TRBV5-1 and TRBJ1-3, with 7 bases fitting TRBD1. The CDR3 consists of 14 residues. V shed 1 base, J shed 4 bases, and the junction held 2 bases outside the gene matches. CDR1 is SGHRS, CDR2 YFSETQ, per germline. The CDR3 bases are TGCGCCAGCAGCTTGACAGGGGCCGGAAACACCATATATTTT. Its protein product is CASSLTGAGNTIYF.

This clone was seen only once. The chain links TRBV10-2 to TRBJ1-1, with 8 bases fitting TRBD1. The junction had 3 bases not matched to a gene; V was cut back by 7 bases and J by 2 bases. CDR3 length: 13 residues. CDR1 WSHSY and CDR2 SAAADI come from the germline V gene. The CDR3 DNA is TGCGCCAGCACAGACAGGGGTAACACTGAAGCTTTCTTT. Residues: CASTDRGNTEAFF.

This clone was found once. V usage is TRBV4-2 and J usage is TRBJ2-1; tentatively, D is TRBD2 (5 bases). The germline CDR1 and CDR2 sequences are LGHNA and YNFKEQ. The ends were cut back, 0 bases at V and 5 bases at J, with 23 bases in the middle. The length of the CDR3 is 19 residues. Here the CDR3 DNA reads TGTGCCAGCAGCCAAGATCGGCTAGCCCGGCAACAGAGAAACAATGAGCAGTTCTTC. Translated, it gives CASSQDRLARQQRNNEQFF.

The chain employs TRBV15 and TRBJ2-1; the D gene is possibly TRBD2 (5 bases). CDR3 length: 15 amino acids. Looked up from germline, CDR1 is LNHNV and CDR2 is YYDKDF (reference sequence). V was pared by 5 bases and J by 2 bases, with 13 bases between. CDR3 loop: CATSEGGYAYNEQFF. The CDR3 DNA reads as TGTGCCACCAGCGAAGGAGGCTACGCCTACAATGAGCAGTTCTTC.

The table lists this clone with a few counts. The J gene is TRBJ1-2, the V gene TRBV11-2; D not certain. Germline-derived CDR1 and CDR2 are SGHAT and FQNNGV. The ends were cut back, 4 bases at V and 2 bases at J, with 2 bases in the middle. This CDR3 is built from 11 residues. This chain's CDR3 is CASSSNYGYTF. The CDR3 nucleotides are TGTGCCAGCAGCTCCAACTATGGCTACACCTTC.

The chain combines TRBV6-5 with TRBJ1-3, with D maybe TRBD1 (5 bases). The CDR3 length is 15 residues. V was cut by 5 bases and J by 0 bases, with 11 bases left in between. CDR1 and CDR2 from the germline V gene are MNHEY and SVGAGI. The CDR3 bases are TGTGCCAGCAGTGTACAGGAAAGCTCTGGAAACACCATATATTTT. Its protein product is CASSVQESSGNTIYF.

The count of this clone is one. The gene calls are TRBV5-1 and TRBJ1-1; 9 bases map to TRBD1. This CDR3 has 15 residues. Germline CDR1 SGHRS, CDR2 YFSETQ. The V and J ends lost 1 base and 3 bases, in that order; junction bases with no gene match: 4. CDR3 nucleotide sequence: TGCGCCAGCAGCTTGTGGGGACAGGGAGACACTGAAGCTTTCTTT. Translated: CASSLWGQGDTEAFF. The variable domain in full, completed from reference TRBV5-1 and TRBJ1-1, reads KAGVTQTPRYLIKTRGQQVTLSCSPISGHRSVSWYQQTPGQGLQFLFEYFSETQRNKGNFPGRFSGRQFSNSRSEMNVSTLELGDSALYLCASSLWGQGDTEAFFGQGTRLTVV.

CDR3 region: CASSQVTGNYGYTF. The CDR3 nucleotides are TGTGCCAGCAGTCAAGTGACAGGGAACTATGGCTACACCTTC. The V call is TRBV9, the J call TRBJ1-2, with 7 positions matching TRBD1. The ends lost 5 bases at V and 2 bases at J; junction bases unmatched: 6. CDR1 and CDR2 (germline): SGDLS, YYNGEE. The CDR3 runs to 14 residues.

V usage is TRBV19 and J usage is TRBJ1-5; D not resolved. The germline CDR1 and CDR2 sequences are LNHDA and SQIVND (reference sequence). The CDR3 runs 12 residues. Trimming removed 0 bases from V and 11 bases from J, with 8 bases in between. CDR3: CASSIDGKTQHF. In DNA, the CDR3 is TGTGCCAGTAGTATAGATGGTAAAACCCAGCATTTT.

The CDR3 here is CASSLYRDPYEQYV. In DNA form, the CDR3 reads TGTGCCAGCAGCTTATACCGGGACCCCTACGAGCAGTACGTC. The chain couples TRBV9 to TRBJ2-7; D is tentatively TRBD1 or TRBD2 (5 bases each). Germline CDR1 is SGDLS and CDR2 is YYNGEE. V gave up 4 bases and J gave up 2 bases, with 13 bases separating them. The CDR3 is 14 residues long.

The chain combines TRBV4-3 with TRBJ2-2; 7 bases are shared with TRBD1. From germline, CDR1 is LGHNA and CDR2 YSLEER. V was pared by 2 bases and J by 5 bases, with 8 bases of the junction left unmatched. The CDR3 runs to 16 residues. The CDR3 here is CASSQTPGQTTGELFF. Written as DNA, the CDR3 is TGCGCCAGCAGCCAAACACCGGGACAGACTACCGGGGAGCTGTTTTTT.

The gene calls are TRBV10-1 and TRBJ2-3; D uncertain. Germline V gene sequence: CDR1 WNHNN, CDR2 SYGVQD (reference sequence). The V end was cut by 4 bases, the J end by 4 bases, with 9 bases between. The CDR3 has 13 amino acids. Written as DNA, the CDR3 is TGCGCCAGCAGTGCCCCCTCGGCAGATACGCAGTATTTT. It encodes CASSAPSADTQYF.